This TCR beta chain was sequenced during a study of T cell changes during pregnancy in multiple sclerosis. Profiled with immunoSEQ multiplex PCR; TCRdb holds only in-frame clones, not every one. The profile covers some 64,000 clones, with about 92% appearing a single time and more than 2% taken by the ten largest. Germline V CDR1 and CDR2: KGHSH, LQKENI. The trim removed 3 bases at V and 8 bases at J, leaving 3 bases unmatched. The CDR3 totals 15 residues. Sequencing used peripheral blood, obtained in the second trimester of pregnancy. This clonotype originated in a female donor in good health, enrolled as a control in a pregnancy study. V gene TRBV18 combines with J gene TRBJ2-1, with 14 bases identical to TRBD2. The CDR3 nucleotides are TGTGCCAGCTCACCCGGGACTAGCGGGGGTTATGAGCAGTTCTTC. Amino acid sequence: CASSPGTSGGYEQFF.